This passage covers 16 T cell receptor beta chains from one sample sequenced in a study of blood T cell repertoires in COVID-19. Data came from immunoSEQ multiplex PCR; TCRdb stores just in-frame clones and leaves some out. This sample has approximately 250,000 clones, with under 85% found just once. Source material: peripheral blood. The receptors here all came from a human donor in a cohort sampled during active COVID-19.

The rearrangement uses TRBV20-1 and TRBJ1-1; D not certain. The CDR3 totals 14 residues. Germline values: CDR1 DFQATT, CDR2 SNEGSKA (reference sequence). The ends were cut back, 3 bases at V and 4 bases at J, with 15 bases in the middle. The CDR3 DNA reads as TGCAGTGCTAGTTTGGCCGGGGTTGTCACTGAAGCTTTCTTT. Translated, it gives CSASLAGVVTEAFF.

This clone has more than one count but fewer than ten. The genes are TRBV5-4 and TRBJ2-1; D uncertain. V was clipped by 4 bases and J by 6 bases, with 5 bases between them. The germline CDR1 and CDR2 sequences are SGHNT and YYREEE (reference sequence). The CDR3 runs 11 residues. Here the CDR3 reads CASSPGNEQFF. The CDR3 DNA reads TGTGCCAGCAGCCCAGGCAATGAGCAGTTCTTC.

The gene calls are TRBV2 and TRBJ1-6; TRBD1 is a possible D gene (6 bases). V was cut by 7 bases and J by 8 bases, with 15 bases left in between. Germline values: CDR1 SNHLY, CDR2 FYNNEI. The CDR3 runs to 14 residues. The DNA for the CDR3 is TGTGCCAGCACCGAGGCAGGGGAACATTCACCCCTCCACTTT. Protein sequence: CASTEAGEHSPLHF. Together with reference TRBV2 and TRBJ1-6, the CDR3 gives the full variable domain: EPEVTQTPSHQVTQMGQEVILRCVPISNHLYFYWYRQILGQKVEFLVSFYNNEISEKSEIFDDQFSVERPDGSNFTLKIRSTKLEDSAMYFCASTEAGEHSPLHFGNGTRLTVT.

The chain combines TRBV10-2 with TRBJ1-5; 7 bases agree with TRBD1. In germline, CDR1 is WSHSY, CDR2 SAAADI. V gave up 7 bases and J gave up 0 bases; unmatched junction bases: 6. The CDR3 length is 15 residues. Written as DNA, the CDR3 is TGCGCCAGCAAGACAGGGCCCTATAGCAATCAGCCCCAGCATTTT. Translating it yields CASKTGPYSNQPQHF.

J is TRBJ2-2 and V is TRBV25-1, with a weak D call TRBD1 (5 bases). Germline V gene lookup returns CDR1 MGHDK and CDR2 SYGVNS. Trimming pared 8 bases from V and 7 bases from J, leaving 8 bases between. The CDR3 is 11 residues long. In DNA form, the CDR3 reads TGTGCCAGCTCTAGGGGCGGGGAGCTGTTTTTT. Protein sequence: CASSRGGELFF.

The chain recombines TRBV29-1 with TRBJ2-3; the match to TRBD1 covers 9 bases. The germline CDR1 and CDR2 sequences are SQVTM and ANQGSEA. V dropped 6 bases and J dropped 6; count of bases not matched to a gene: 7. The CDR3 spans 13 residues. As DNA, the CDR3 is TGCAGCGTCGCGACAGGGGGTTCGGATACGCAGTATTTT. Protein sequence: CSVATGGSDTQYF.

The V call is TRBV5-1, the J call TRBJ2-7, with 9 bases identical to TRBD1. This CDR3 is 14 amino acids long. Germline CDR1 is SGHRS and CDR2 is YFSETQ. V was clipped by 7 bases and J by 7 bases; unmatched bases: 12. The CDR3 reads CASFPGQGPLEQYF. The CDR3 DNA is TGCGCCAGCTTTCCGGGACAGGGACCTCTGGAGCAGTACTTC.

The V gene is TRBV4-2, the J gene TRBJ1-6, with D unresolved. The germline V gene has CDR1 LGHNA and CDR2 YNFKEQ. The CDR3 has 15 amino acids. V was cut by 6 bases and J by 6 bases, with 15 bases left in between. CDR3 region: CASSQMEAVNSPLHF. DNA of the CDR3: TGTGCCAGCAGTCAGATGGAGGCTGTTAATTCACCCCTCCACTTT.

V and J are TRBV19 and TRBJ2-7; the match to TRBD1 covers 10 bases. CDR1 and CDR2 (germline): LNHDA, SQIVND (reference sequence). The CDR3 totals 14 residues. Germline trimming cut 6 bases from V and 4 bases from J; bases unmatched to any gene: 6. The CDR3 nucleotides read TGTGCCAGTAGCCTGGACAGGGGGGGTTACGAGCAGTACTTC. Protein sequence: CASSLDRGGYEQYF. The whole variable domain, filled in from reference TRBV19 and TRBJ2-7, reads DGGITQSPKYLFRKEGQNVTLSCEQNLNHDAMYWYRQDPGQGLRLIYYSQIVNDFQKGDIAEGYSVSREKKESFPLTVTSAQKNPTAFYLCASSLDRGGYEQYFGPGTRLTVT.

The genes are TRBV5-6 and TRBJ1-4; TRBD1 matches at 11 bases. Trimming took 4 bases from V and 8 from J; bases not matched to a gene: 10. The V gene's germline CDR1 is SGHDT and CDR2 YYEEEE. The CDR3 is made up of 16 amino acids. The chain's CDR3 is CASSASRDRGDEKLFF. The CDR3 coding sequence is TGTGCCAGCAGCGCGAGCCGGGACAGGGGGGACGAAAAACTGTTTTTT.

The J gene is TRBJ2-7, the V gene TRBV28; D may be TRBD1 (5 bases). From germline, CDR1 is MDHEN and CDR2 SYDVKM. The V and J ends lost 4 bases and 7 bases respectively, with 8 bases between them. The CDR3 contains 11 residues. CDR3 coding DNA: TGTGCCAGCAGTTCAGGGTGGGAGCAGTACTTC. Protein sequence: CASSSGWEQYF.

The rearrangement joins TRBV9 to TRBJ1-1; D is possibly TRBD1 (6 bases). Trimming stripped 4 bases from V and 11 bases from J, with 15 bases between. Germline V gene sequence: CDR1 SGDLS, CDR2 YYNGEE. This CDR3 has 12 residues. In nucleotides, the CDR3 is TGTGCCAGCAGCCCGGGCAGGGGTAGGGCTTTCTTT. Residues: CASSPGRGRAFF.

This chain joins TRBV12-5 and TRBJ1-3; perhaps TRBD1 as D (6 bases). V was cut by 5 bases and J by 0 bases, with 11 bases left in between. Germline CDR1 is LGHNT and CDR2 is FRNRAP. CDR3 length: 15 residues. The CDR3 DNA reads as TGTGCTAGTGGTCCCGGACAGCCCTCTGGAAACACCATATATTTT. Translated: CASGPGQPSGNTIYF.

The rearrangement links TRBV30 to TRBJ2-3; TRBD2 matches at 7 bases. The CDR3 has 17 residues. With 1 base clipped from V and 0 bases from J, the junction kept 10 bases outside the gene matches. From germline, CDR1 is GTSNPN and CDR2 SVGIG (reference sequence). The CDR3 region has the DNA TGTGCCTGGAGTGCAATCCCTTGGGGGGGGAGCACAGATACGCAGTATTTT. This translates into CAWSAIPWGGSTDTQYF.

The chain joins TRBV19 to TRBJ1-1; 9 bases are shared with TRBD1. The CDR3 totals 17 residues. J gave up 1 base and V 6 bases, and 12 bases lay outside the gene matches. CDR1 is LNHDA, CDR2 SQIVND, per germline (reference sequence). The DNA for the CDR3 is TGTGCCAGTAGGACGATGGACAGGGGCGTCGGGAACACTGAAGCTTTCTTT. It yields the protein CASRTMDRGVGNTEAFF.

This chain uses TRBV5-1 with TRBJ2-5; D ambiguous. Deletions cut 2 bases from V and 4 bases from J, with 9 bases between. CDR3 length: 13 amino acids. The germline gives CDR1 SGHRS, CDR2 YFSETQ. DNA of the CDR3: TGCGCCAGCAGCTTCGGATCAGGAGAGACCCAGTACTTC. Translation gives CASSFGSGETQYF.